This T cell receptor (beta chain) was captured by sequencing in a study of blood T cell repertoires in COVID-19. Study as a whole: Sites in the United States, Italy and Spain provided acute and convalescent COVID-19 samples. PBMCs, B-cell-depleted T cells, or T cells provided the cDNA or gDNA that made up the material.

Looked up from germline, CDR1 is SGHTA and CDR2 is FQGNSA. The CDR3 length is 15 residues. Trimming at V came to 4 bases and at J to 4 bases, leaving 6 bases not matched to a gene. Per the study methods: Amplified reference gene primers provided the basis for estimating nucleated cell counts. TCRdb keeps only in-frame clones here, not all; method: immunoSEQ multiplex PCR. D and trimming were read from the DNA, whereas the V and J calls and clone size are those reported in that table. The sample holds 200,000 to 300,000 clones, about 68% seen once. Sequenced sample: peripheral blood. The origin of this receptor is an elderly woman with acute or convalescent COVID-19. The rearrangement joins TRBV7-2 to TRBJ2-3, with 9 bases that match TRBD2. CDR3 bases: TGTGCCAGCAGCTCATGGCGGGGGGGCCCAGATACGCAGTATTTT. Protein: CASSSWRGGPDTQYF.